This T cell receptor beta chain emerged from a study of glioma-infiltrating T cells. CDR3 size: 19 residues. Looked up from germline, CDR1 is SEHNR and CDR2 is FQNEAQ (reference sequence). Study observations and caveats: Non-neoplastic patients had below-expected tissue-blood divergence, while all gliomas exceeded expectation.

A word on this clonotype: As yet, its antigen is unknown. Its ends do not fully match the called genes, so a read error is possible.

Using RNA template, CDR3s of TCR alpha and beta were amplified with iRepertoire arm-PCR. From the multiplex PCR reads, TCRdb called clonotypes with MiXCR, one entry per CDR3 protein. Among more than 95,000 distinct CDR3 sequences listed, approximately 23% were seen once. The V call is TRBV7-9, the J call TRBJ2-6; 7 bases align to TRBD1. This clonotype originated in a human donor with low-grade glioma or glioblastoma, undergoing nonglioma brain surgery, or in good health (not recorded which). Sequencing was performed on glioma tissue, nonneoplastic brain tissue, or PBMCs (not recorded which). This CDR3 reads CANSLPRQGFLSGANVLTF. CDR3 coding DNA: TGTGCCAACAGCTTACCTAGACAGGGATTCCTCTCTGGGGCCAACGTCCTGACTTTC.